This T cell receptor beta chain emerged from a study of long-term antiretroviral therapy in people with HIV. immunoSEQ v3.0 was run at survey level. The method was immunoSEQ multiplex PCR; TCRdb's version includes in-frame clones alone and lacks a portion of them. The sample lists tens of thousands of clones; roughly 87% were seen once. The V gene lost 2 bases and the J gene lost 6 bases, with 16 bases spanning the gap. CDR3 size: 15 residues. From germline, CDR1 is SGHTA and CDR2 FQGNSA. The V gene is TRBV7-2, the J gene TRBJ1-1; D possibly corresponds to TRBD1 (5 bases). Material: unsorted PBMCs, obtained 2 years after starting antiretroviral therapy. The clonotype was recovered from a man aged 45-60 years with HIV. CDR3 bases: TGTGCCAGCAGCTTAAGCCGGGGGAGGGCCCCTGAAGCTTTCTTT. The encoded protein is CASSLSRGRAPEAFF.